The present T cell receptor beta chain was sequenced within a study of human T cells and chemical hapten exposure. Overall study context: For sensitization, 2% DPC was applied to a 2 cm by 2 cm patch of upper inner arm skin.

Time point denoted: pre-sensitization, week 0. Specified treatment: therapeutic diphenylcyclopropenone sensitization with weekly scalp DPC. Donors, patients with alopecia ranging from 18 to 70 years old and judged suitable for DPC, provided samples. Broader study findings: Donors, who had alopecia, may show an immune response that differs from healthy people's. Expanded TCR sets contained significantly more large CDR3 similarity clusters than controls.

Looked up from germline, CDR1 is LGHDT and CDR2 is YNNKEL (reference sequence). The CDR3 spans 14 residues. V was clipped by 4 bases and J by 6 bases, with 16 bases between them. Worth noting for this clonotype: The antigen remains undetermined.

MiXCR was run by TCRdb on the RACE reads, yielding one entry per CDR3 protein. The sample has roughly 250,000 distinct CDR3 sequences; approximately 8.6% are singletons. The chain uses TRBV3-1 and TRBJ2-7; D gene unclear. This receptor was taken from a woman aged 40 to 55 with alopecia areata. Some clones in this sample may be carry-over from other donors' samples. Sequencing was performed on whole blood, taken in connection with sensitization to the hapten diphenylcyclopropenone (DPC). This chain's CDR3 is CASSLGVSWTEQYF. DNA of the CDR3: TGTGCCAGCAGCCTCGGCGTCTCCTGGACCGAGCAGTACTTC.